Following are 29 T cell receptor beta chains from one sample sequenced in a study of T cell clonotyping in hematopoietic cell transplantation. Time point described: recipient sample about 28 days before transplant, after cytoreduction. Method: immunoSEQ multiplex PCR; TCRdb's copy keeps in-frame clones and lacks some. Seen here are roughly 34,000 clones, about 95% observed once, and the top ten hold around 1.6%. The specimen was peripheral blood mononuclear cells, collected before stem cell transplant. These receptors were collected from a man aged 40-49 years with chronic myeloid leukemia. Some clones in this sample may be carry-over from other donors' samples.

The chain links TRBV5-6 to TRBJ2-7; the D is unclear. CDR1 is SGHDT and CDR2 is YYEEEE in the germline V gene. CDR3 length: 14 residues. V lost 0 bases, J lost 2 bases, and 9 bases lay in between. This CDR3 is CASSLARDPYEQYF. In nucleotides, the CDR3 is TGTGCCAGCAGCTTGGCTAGGGATCCCTACGAGCAGTACTTC. Using reference TRBV5-6 and TRBJ2-7 for the parts outside the CDR3, the full variable domain is DAGVTQSPTHLIKTRGQQVTLRCSPKSGHDTVSWYQQALGQGPQFIFQYYEEEERQRGNFPDRFSGHQFPNYSSELNVNALLLGDSALYLCASSLARDPYEQYFGPGTRLTVT.

As DNA, the CDR3 is TGTGCCAGCAGCTTAGGCAGTACGGGGTCCCAAGGGGTCGAGACCCAGTACTTC. It translates to CASSLGSTGSQGVETQYF. V gene TRBV11-3 combines with J gene TRBJ2-5; D tentatively fits TRBD1 or TRBD2 (5 bases each). Germline CDR1 SGHNT, CDR2 YENEEA. The V and J ends lost 1 base and 5 bases respectively, with 23 bases between them. The CDR3 sequence is 18 residues long.

The V gene is TRBV5-4, the J gene TRBJ2-7, with unresolved D. This CDR3 contains 14 residues. The germline CDR1 and CDR2 sequences are SGHNT and YYREEE (reference sequence). Trimming left V 0 bases short and J 3 bases short, with 10 bases between. CDR3 in DNA: TGTGCCAGCAGCTTGGGACTGCAGGACTACGAGCAGTACTTC. Translating it yields CASSLGLQDYEQYF.

The CDR3 loop is CASSSRGSQHF. The CDR3 DNA reads as TGTGCCAGCAGCTCTCGAGGGTCCCAGCATTTT. The chain links TRBV7-2 to TRBJ1-5; D is unclear. This CDR3 has 11 amino acids. Between the trimmed V and J ends, which lost 4 bases and 11 bases, there was a span of 9 bases. Germline lookup yields CDR1 SGHTA and CDR2 FQGNSA.

V is TRBV6-1 and J is TRBJ1-5; possibly TRBD1 for D (5 bases). The CDR3 has 14 amino acids. Germline V gene lookup returns CDR1 MNHNS and CDR2 SASEGT. Trimming removed 8 bases at V and 7 bases at J, with 18 bases between. CDR3 loop: CASQAGGTGQPQHF. The CDR3 DNA follows: TGTGCCAGCCAGGCGGGAGGGACTGGACAGCCCCAGCATTTT.

V gene TRBV28 combines with J gene TRBJ1-1; D possibly corresponds to TRBD1 (6 bases). Germline CDR1 reads MDHEN; CDR2 reads SYDVKM. CDR3 size: 12 residues. Trimming left V 11 bases short and J 3 bases short, with 13 bases between. CDR3 region: CAGGRGDTEAFF. Written as DNA, the CDR3 is TGTGCCGGGGGGCGAGGGGACACTGAAGCTTTCTTT.

The V gene is TRBV19, the J gene TRBJ1-5; TRBD1 matches 7 bases. This CDR3 is built from 15 residues. V gave up 4 bases and J gave up 7 bases; unmatched junction bases: 10. Germline CDR1 LNHDA, CDR2 SQIVND (reference sequence). The CDR3 spells CASSTGPTGAQPQHF. CDR3 sequence (DNA): TGTGCCAGTAGTACGGGGCCCACAGGGGCCCAGCCCCAGCATTTT.

The chain joins TRBV6-4 to TRBJ1-2; TRBD1 might be the D (6 bases). Trimming shortened V by 2 bases and J by 4 bases, and 8 bases separated the two germline ends. The CDR3 runs 13 residues. Germline CDR1 reads MRHNA; CDR2 reads SNTAGT. The CDR3 reads CASSDGTTYGYTF. The CDR3 DNA is TGTGCCAGCAGTGACGGGACAACCTATGGCTACACCTTC.

This chain links TRBV6-5 with TRBJ1-3, with D possibly matching TRBD1 (6 bases). The V end was cut by 3 bases, the J end by 2 bases, with 14 bases between. The CDR3 runs 16 residues. Germline lookup yields CDR1 MNHEY and CDR2 SVGAGI. CDR3 in amino acids: CASSYGQGIPGNTIYF. The CDR3 bases are TGTGCCAGCAGTTATGGGCAGGGGATCCCTGGAAACACCATATATTTT.

This chain joins TRBV7-9 and TRBJ2-7, with D unclear. This CDR3 spans 11 amino acids. The germline CDR1 and CDR2 sequences are SEHNR and FQNEAQ (reference sequence). Between the trimmed V and J ends, which lost 6 bases and 3 bases, there was a span of 6 bases. The CDR3 bases are TGTGCCAGCAGTCTAAGCTACGAGCAGTACTTC. The encoded protein is CASSLSYEQYF.

The chain couples TRBV4-2 to TRBJ2-3, with D possibly being TRBD1 (7 bases). The CDR3 consists of 17 residues. V shed 2 bases and J shed 1 base, with 16 bases lying between them. CDR1 and CDR2 (germline): LGHNA, YNFKEQ. The CDR3 DNA is TGTGCCAGCAGCCAACCAGGGGGGCGTGGCGGCACAGATACGCAGTATTTT. Translated: CASSQPGGRGGTDTQYF.

The chain has TRBV27 and TRBJ1-2; a possible D gene is TRBD1 (6 bases). Per germline, CDR1 MNHEY and CDR2 SMNVEV (reference sequence). With 8 bases removed from V and 2 bases from J, the gap between germline ends came to 12 bases. The CDR3 loop spans 13 amino acids. The CDR3 DNA reads TGTGCCAGCGGGAGGACAGTCAACTATGGCTACACCTTC. Translating gives CASGRTVNYGYTF.

Notes on this clone: This same CDR3 is encoded by further DNA sequences in the sample. The chain joins TRBV30 to TRBJ1-1; 11 nucleotides match TRBD1. The CDR3 is 13 amino acids. The germline gives CDR1 GTSNPN, CDR2 SVGIG (reference sequence). V dropped 5 bases and J dropped 5; count of bases not matched to a gene: 4. As DNA, the CDR3 is TGTGCCTGGGGGACAGGGGGACGAACTGAAGCTTTCTTT. Its translation: CAWGTGGRTEAFF.

The chain is built from TRBV2 and TRBJ1-1; TRBD1 matches 7 bases. Germline CDR1 is SNHLY and CDR2 is FYNNEI. V lost 5 bases, J lost 3 bases, and 9 bases stayed unmatched. This CDR3 is 15 amino acids long. The CDR3 sequence is CASSPRQGAYTEAFF. The CDR3 bases are TGTGCCAGCAGTCCTCGACAGGGAGCGTACACTGAAGCTTTCTTT. Based on the CDR3 plus reference TRBV2 and TRBJ1-1, the full variable domain is EPEVTQTPSHQVTQMGQEVILRCVPISNHLYFYWYRQILGQKVEFLVSFYNNEISEKSEIFDDQFSVERPDGSNFTLKIRSTKLEDSAMYFCASSPRQGAYTEAFFGQGTRLTVV.

The CDR3 sequence is CASSQDGGAGGNSPLHF. Here the CDR3 DNA reads TGCGCCAGCAGCCAAGACGGCGGAGCAGGGGGCAATTCACCCCTCCACTTT. The genes are TRBV4-3 and TRBJ1-6; 8 positions match TRBD1. The germline gives CDR1 LGHNA, CDR2 YSLEER. J gave up 7 bases and V 0 bases, and 8 bases lay outside the gene matches. This CDR3 has 17 residues.

This chain links TRBV4-3 with TRBJ1-6; no reliable D call. The CDR3 runs 16 residues. Germline V gene data show CDR1 as LGHNA and CDR2 as YSLEER. The germline V and J ends were trimmed by 1 base and 7 bases, with 14 bases remaining between them. CDR3 protein: CASSQVRWDPNSPLHF. DNA of the CDR3: TGCGCCAGCAGCCAAGTTAGGTGGGATCCCAATTCACCCCTCCACTTT.

The rearrangement links TRBV28 to TRBJ1-4; D unresolved. Germline CDR1 and CDR2: MDHEN and SYDVKM. V was clipped by 3 bases and J by 0 bases, with 11 bases between them. The CDR3 length is 16 residues. The CDR3 DNA sequence: TGTGCCAGCAGTTTTTTTGGGCTAGCAACTAATGAAAAACTGTTTTTT. Protein: CASSFFGLATNEKLFF.

The chain is built from TRBV7-8 and TRBJ2-1, with 9 bases fitting TRBD2. The CDR3 extends over 16 amino acids. The V segment lost 1 base and the J segment 2 bases; nucleotides outside the gene matches: 3. The germline V gene has CDR1 SGHVS and CDR2 FQNEAQ. CDR3 sequence (DNA): TGTGCCAGCAGCTTAGTAGGCGGGGGGGCCTACAATGAGCAGTTCTTC. Residues: CASSLVGGGAYNEQFF.

CDR3 in DNA: TGTGCCAGCTTATGGCCCCGGAGGGGCACAGATACGCAGTATTTT. It yields the protein CASLWPRRGTDTQYF. This sequence joins TRBV6-4 and TRBJ2-3, with D possibly TRBD2 on 6 matching bases. V lost 8 bases and J lost 1, with 16 bases in between. The CDR3 sequence is 15 residues long. Germline V lookup: CDR1 MRHNA, CDR2 SNTAGT.

The gene calls are TRBV11-2 and TRBJ2-2; TRBD2 agrees at 8 bases. Germline CDR1 reads SGHAT; CDR2 reads FQNNGV. The CDR3 runs 18 residues. The trim removed 4 bases at V and 7 bases at J, leaving 17 bases unmatched. The CDR3 here is CASSSPDRSGTRIGELFF. The CDR3 DNA follows: TGTGCCAGCAGCTCCCCCGACAGGTCCGGGACTAGAATCGGGGAGCTGTTTTTT.

The chain has TRBV6-4 and TRBJ2-2; no reliable D call. V shed 3 bases and J shed 6 bases, with 8 bases lying between them. Germline V gene sequence: CDR1 MRHNA, CDR2 SNTAGT. The CDR3 covers 13 residues. CDR3 nucleotide sequence: TGTGCCAGCAGTGAAGGCGAGGCCGGGGAGCTGTTTTTT. It is translated as CASSEGEAGELFF.

This chain links TRBV7-7 with TRBJ2-3; 8 bases match TRBD2. J was trimmed by 5 bases and V by 2 bases; bases with no gene match: 3. The length of the CDR3 is 14 residues. Per germline, CDR1 SSHAT and CDR2 FNYEAQ (reference sequence). The DNA of the CDR3 is TGTGCCAGCAGCTTACTCGGGGGGGAAGATACGCAGTATTTT. Translated, it gives CASSLLGGEDTQYF.

This chain uses TRBV27 with TRBJ2-7, with 8 nucleotides matching TRBD1. The CDR3 is 14 residues long. The J segment lost 5 bases and the V segment lost 8 bases, leaving 11 bases of the junction unmatched. The germline V gene encodes CDR1 MNHEY and CDR2 SMNVEV (reference sequence). CDR3 sequence: CASGTGTGLDEQYF. Written as DNA, the CDR3 is TGTGCCAGCGGAACCGGGACAGGTTTAGACGAGCAGTACTTC.

The chain uses TRBV9 and TRBJ1-1; D remains unclear. The CDR3 length is 13 residues. Germline loops: CDR1 SGDLS, CDR2 YYNGEE. Trimming removed 4 bases from V and 8 bases from J, with 15 bases in between. CDR3 DNA sequence: TGTGCCAGCAGCCCCCATTGGGCGGACGAAGCTTTCTTT. It yields the protein CASSPHWADEAFF. Full variable domain (missing parts from reference TRBV9 and TRBJ1-1): DSGVTQTPKHLITATGQRVTLRCSPRSGDLSVYWYQQSLDQGLQFLIQYYNGEERAKGNILERFSAQQFPDLHSELNLSSLELGDSALYFCASSPHWADEAFFGQGTRLTVV.

Here the CDR3 DNA reads TGCGCCAGCAGCCAGATAACTGTTCTAAACGAGCAGTACTTC. This encodes CASSQITVLNEQYF. V and J are TRBV4-1 and TRBJ2-7, with D hard to call. The germline V gene has CDR1 MGHRA and CDR2 YSYEKL. The V and J ends lost 3 bases and 5 bases respectively, with 14 bases between them. The CDR3 spans 14 residues.

The gene calls are TRBV5-6 and TRBJ1-3; D gene unclear. Germline loops: CDR1 SGHDT, CDR2 YYEEEE. This CDR3 is built from 15 residues. V shed 0 bases and J shed 4 bases, with 11 bases lying between them. DNA of the CDR3: TGTGCCAGCAGCTTGGGCAGGTCGCCCGGAAACACCATATATTTT. Its translation is CASSLGRSPGNTIYF.

V is TRBV5-8 and J is TRBJ1-1; 9 bases are a match to TRBD1. Trimming took 0 bases from V and 4 from J; bases not matched to a gene: 19. CDR1 is SGHTS, CDR2 YDEGEE, per germline. The CDR3 has 20 amino acids. CDR3 sequence reads: CASSLALGIFGTGRITEAFF. The CDR3 nucleotides are TGTGCCAGCAGCTTGGCTCTGGGAATATTTGGGACAGGGAGGATCACTGAAGCTTTCTTT.

The chain employs TRBV5-1 and TRBJ1-2; D unresolved. The V gene's germline CDR1 is SGHRS and CDR2 YFSETQ. This CDR3 has 13 amino acids. V was cut by 5 bases and J by 0 bases, with 8 bases left in between. CDR3: CASRPDSNYGYTF. The CDR3 region has the DNA TGCGCCAGCAGGCCAGACTCTAACTATGGCTACACCTTC.

The rearrangement joins TRBV6-1 to TRBJ1-5, with D unresolved. The CDR3 runs 12 residues. V was cut by 6 bases and J by 9 bases, with 12 bases left in between. Germline V gene data show CDR1 as MNHNS and CDR2 as SASEGT. CDR3 protein: CASSFNVGPQHF. The DNA for the CDR3 is TGTGCCAGCAGCTTCAATGTTGGGCCCCAGCATTTT.